This T cell receptor beta chain was recorded in a study of shared clonotypes between healthy human individuals. Investigators spread the genomic DNA of each subset evenly over several immunoSEQ plates. Profiled with immunoSEQ multiplex PCR; TCRdb holds only in-frame clones, not every one. Of about 600,000 clones listed, 98% are singletons. Trimming cost V 1 base and J 4 bases, with 13 bases left between them. The CDR3 runs 16 residues. In germline, CDR1 is MGHRA, CDR2 YSYEKL. Naive CD8 cells were CD45RO-negative, positively selected for CCR7, excluding terminally differentiated effector memory CD45RA+ cells. Each of the donors was a healthy adult who was HIV-negative and had not had a recent acute infection or vaccination.

This TCR derives from a man in his thirties or forties in good health. The V and J genes are TRBV4-1 and TRBJ2-2; no reliable D call. The material sequenced was naive CD8+ T cells sorted from blood. The CDR3 DNA reads as TGCGCCAGCAGCCAAGCCGCCGCGTCACCCACCGGGGAGCTGTTTTTT. Translated, it gives CASSQAAASPTGELFF.